The T cell receptor (beta chain) under discussion was sequenced for a study of cytomegalovirus exposure and HLA in healthy donors. Overall study results and limits: Later analysis demonstrated an association between a missense DCLRE1C variant and TCR beta V- and J-gene trimming. In an earlier analysis, productive rearrangement rates for most beta V segments clustered near 87% or 30%.

The PCR employed 60 Vbeta primers together with 13 Jbeta primers. Profiling relied on immunoSEQ multiplex PCR, and the TCRdb table lists in-frame clones only, not all of them. The sample includes more than 150,000 clones, about 90% seen only once; the top ten take 0.2% to 0.3%. Per the germline V gene, CDR1 is SGHTS and CDR2 is YDEGEE. Trimming took 0 bases from V and 5 from J; bases not matched to a gene: 9. The length of the CDR3 is 17 residues. Worth noting for this clone: What it recognizes is unknown.

The TCR comes from a girl under three years old in good health and CMV-seronegative. Sample: PBMCs. The chain joins TRBV5-8 to TRBJ2-1, with 9 bases identical to TRBD1. CDR3 region: CASSLEWGQGRNNEQFF. The CDR3 nucleotides read TGTGCCAGCAGCTTGGAATGGGGACAGGGCCGAAACAATGAGCAGTTCTTC.